Reported below is one T cell receptor (beta chain). The source of the sample is a study of blood T cell repertoires in COVID-19. On the study more broadly: Collection of acute and convalescent COVID-19 samples took place in the United States, Italy and Spain. PBMCs, B-cell-depleted T cells, or T cells provided the cDNA or gDNA that made up the material.

V was cut by 1 base and J by 4 bases, with 13 bases left in between. This CDR3 has 15 amino acids. CDR1 and CDR2 from the germline V gene are SEHNR and FQNEAQ (reference sequence). Only in-frame clones appear in the TCRdb table, and some are missing; sequencing was by immunoSEQ multiplex PCR. This repertoire shows tens of thousands of clones, about four fifths found once; its top ten account for about 2%. This clonotype was sampled from a woman between 65 and 79 years old with acute or convalescent COVID-19. Sequenced sample: peripheral blood. The chain uses TRBV7-9 and TRBJ2-5; D is possibly TRBD2 (6 bases). The CDR3 protein is CASSLVMAGRETQYF. CDR3 nucleotide sequence: TGTGCCAGCAGCTTAGTAATGGCGGGGCGAGAGACCCAGTACTTC.